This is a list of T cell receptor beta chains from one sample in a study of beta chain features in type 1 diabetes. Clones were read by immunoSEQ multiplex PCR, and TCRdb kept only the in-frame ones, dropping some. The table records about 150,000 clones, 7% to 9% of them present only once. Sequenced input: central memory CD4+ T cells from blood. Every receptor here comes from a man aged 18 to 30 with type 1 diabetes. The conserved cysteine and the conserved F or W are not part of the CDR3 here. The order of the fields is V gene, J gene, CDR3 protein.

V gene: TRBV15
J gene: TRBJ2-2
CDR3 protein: ATSRDGRSETGELF

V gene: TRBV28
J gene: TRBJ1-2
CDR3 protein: ASRLDAGRWGYT

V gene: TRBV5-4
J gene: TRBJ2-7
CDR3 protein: ASSLGGLAGVRHEQY

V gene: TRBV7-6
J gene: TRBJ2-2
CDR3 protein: ASSSAQGAGELF

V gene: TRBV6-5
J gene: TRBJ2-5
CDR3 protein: ASSYPGLAGGETQY

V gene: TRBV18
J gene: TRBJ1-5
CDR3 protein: ASSEGAGQPQH

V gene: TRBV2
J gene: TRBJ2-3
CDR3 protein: ASSTTGDRQY

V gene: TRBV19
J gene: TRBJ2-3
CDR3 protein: ASSPRDRGLTTDTQY

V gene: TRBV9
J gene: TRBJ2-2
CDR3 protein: ASSPDSYTGELF

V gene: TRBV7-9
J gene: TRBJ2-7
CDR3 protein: ASSFYVSSYEQY

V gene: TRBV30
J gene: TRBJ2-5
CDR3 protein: AWSSGWETQY

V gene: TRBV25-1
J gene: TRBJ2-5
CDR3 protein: ASSELGQDQETQY

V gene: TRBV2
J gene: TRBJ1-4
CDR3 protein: ASRREKLF

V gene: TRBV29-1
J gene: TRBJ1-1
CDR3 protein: SVLPRGGTEAF

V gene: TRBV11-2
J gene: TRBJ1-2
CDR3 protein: ASSLGRSRFYT

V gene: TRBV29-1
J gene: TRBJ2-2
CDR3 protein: SVGTSGSNTGELF

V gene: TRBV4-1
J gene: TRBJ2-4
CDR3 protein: ASSPHQSGTSGRGGKNIQY

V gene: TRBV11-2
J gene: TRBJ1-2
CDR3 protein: ASSSGDRVGGYT

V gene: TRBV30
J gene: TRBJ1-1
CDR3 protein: AWSPGWSTEAF

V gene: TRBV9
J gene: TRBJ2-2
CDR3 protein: ASSVGTTGGRGGELF

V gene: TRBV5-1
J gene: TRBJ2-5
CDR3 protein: ASSLRGSLD

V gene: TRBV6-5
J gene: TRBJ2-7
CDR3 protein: ASSHSTRGYEQY

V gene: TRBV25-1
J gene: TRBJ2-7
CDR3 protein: ASSDDRGIGEQY

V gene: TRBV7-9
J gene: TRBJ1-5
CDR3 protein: ASSLGSDQPQH

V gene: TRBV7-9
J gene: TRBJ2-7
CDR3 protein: ASSLGQVHEQY

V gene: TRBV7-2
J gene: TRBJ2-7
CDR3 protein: ASSPARSLYEQY

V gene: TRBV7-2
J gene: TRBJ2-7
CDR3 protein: ASSLSYEQY

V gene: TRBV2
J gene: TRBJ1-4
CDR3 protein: ASSESRDSEKLF

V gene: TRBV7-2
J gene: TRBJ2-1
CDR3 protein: ASRRTSGNNEQF

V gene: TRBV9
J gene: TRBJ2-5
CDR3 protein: ASSTTSREETQY

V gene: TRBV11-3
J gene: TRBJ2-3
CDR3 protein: ASSFMSADTQY

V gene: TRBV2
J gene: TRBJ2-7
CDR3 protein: ASRLQGQYEQY

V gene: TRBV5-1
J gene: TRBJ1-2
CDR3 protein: ASSEGQAFNYGYT

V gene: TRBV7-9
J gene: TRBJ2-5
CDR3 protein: ASSPAGPRKTQY

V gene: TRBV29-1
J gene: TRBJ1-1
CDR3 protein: SVEGHRGSTEAF

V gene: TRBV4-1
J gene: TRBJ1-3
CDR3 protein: ASDRERTIY

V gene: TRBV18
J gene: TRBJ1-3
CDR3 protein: ASSPGRTGNTIY

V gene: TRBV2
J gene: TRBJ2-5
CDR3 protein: ASSGVGRDMTQY

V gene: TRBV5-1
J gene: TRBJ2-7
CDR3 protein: ASSLEASGGYEQY

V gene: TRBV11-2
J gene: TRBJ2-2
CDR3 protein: ASRITGGITGELF

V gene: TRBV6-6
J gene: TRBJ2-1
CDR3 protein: ASSYSGQISYNEQF

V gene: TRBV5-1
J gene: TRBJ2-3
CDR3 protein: ASSPAASVDTQY

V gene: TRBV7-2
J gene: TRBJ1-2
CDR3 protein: ASSLVRGGSGYT

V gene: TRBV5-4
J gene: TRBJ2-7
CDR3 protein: ASRPSGSPYEQY

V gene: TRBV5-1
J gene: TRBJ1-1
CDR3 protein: ASSFPDSVTEAF

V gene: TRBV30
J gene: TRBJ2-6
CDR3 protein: ACRTGGFSTSGANVLT

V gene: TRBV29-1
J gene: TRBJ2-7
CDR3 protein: SVVGTSGSSYEQY

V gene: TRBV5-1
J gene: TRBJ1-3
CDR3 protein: ASSLGQGALDTIY

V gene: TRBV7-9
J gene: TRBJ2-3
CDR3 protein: ASSLSTGRDTQY

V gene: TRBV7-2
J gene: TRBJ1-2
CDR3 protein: ASSFLTGNYGYT

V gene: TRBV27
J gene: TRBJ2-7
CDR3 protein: ASSSPGQLSYEQY

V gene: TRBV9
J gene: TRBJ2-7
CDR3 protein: ASSVGSSGNEQY

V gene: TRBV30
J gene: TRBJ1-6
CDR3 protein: AWIAPSSYNSPLH

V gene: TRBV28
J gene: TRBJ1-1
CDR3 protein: ASSFARGSEAF

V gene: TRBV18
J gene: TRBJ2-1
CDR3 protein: ASSPAAGGQGEQF

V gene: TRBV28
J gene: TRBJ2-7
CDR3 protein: ASSYGVPPHEQY

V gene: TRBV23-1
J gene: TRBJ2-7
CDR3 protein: ASSQFIARETSYEQY

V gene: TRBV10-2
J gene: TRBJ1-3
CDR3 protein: ASTDLQGSGNTIY

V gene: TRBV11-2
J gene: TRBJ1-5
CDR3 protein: ASSSSYEQPQH

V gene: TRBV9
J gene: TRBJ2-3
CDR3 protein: ASSVAGGSTDTQY